The 28 T cell receptor beta chains below were found in one sample sequenced in a study of T cells after yellow fever vaccination. TCRdb passed the 5' RACE reads through MiXCR, listing each CDR3 protein once. Among just over 250,000 distinct CDR3 sequences listed, around 5.2% were seen once. The input for sequencing was CD4+ T cells sorted from PBMCs, taken on the day of the yellow fever booster vaccination. The receptors come from a man between 18 and 29 years old who received the YFV17D yellow fever vaccine.

This clonotype has a count of ten or more. The V call is TRBV5-1, the J call TRBJ1-5; weak D call: TRBD1 (5 bases). CDR1 is SGHRS, CDR2 YFSETQ, per germline. This CDR3 has 16 amino acids. V gave up 0 bases and J gave up 2 bases, with 12 bases separating them. CDR3 sequence reads: CASSLGTVGGNQPQHF. Written as DNA, the CDR3 is TGCGCCAGCAGCTTGGGTACAGTGGGGGGCAATCAGCCCCAGCATTTT.

The chain recombines TRBV6-5 with TRBJ2-5; 8 bases map to TRBD2. Losses at the gene ends were 6 bases for V and 2 bases for J; bases not matched to a gene: 17. Germline V CDR1 and CDR2: MNHEY, SVGAGI. The CDR3 consists of 18 residues. The CDR3 sequence is CASSYIPSSTSGQETQYF. The CDR3 bases are TGTGCCAGCAGCTACATACCATCTTCCACTAGCGGACAAGAGACCCAGTACTTC.

This chain connects TRBV5-1 to TRBJ2-7; 7 bases fit TRBD2. CDR1 is SGHRS and CDR2 is YFSETQ in the germline V gene. The ends lost 4 bases at V and 3 bases at J; junction bases unmatched: 13. The CDR3 is made up of 16 amino acids. The CDR3 DNA is TGCGCCAGCAGCCTGGGCGTCATAGGGGAGGGCTACGAGCAGTACTTC. It is translated as CASSLGVIGEGYEQYF.

This clonotype was recorded a few times. The chain joins TRBV27 to TRBJ2-7; D may match TRBD1 or TRBD2 (5 bases each). The germline gives CDR1 MNHEY, CDR2 SMNVEV (reference sequence). The CDR3 sequence is 14 residues long. V lost 6 bases, J lost 0 bases, and 12 bases lay in between. The CDR3 coding sequence is TGTGCCAGCAGCGCCAGAGGGACCTCCTACGAGCAGTACTTC. This codes for CASSARGTSYEQYF.

There are a few counts of this clonotype. The rearrangement joins TRBV10-3 to TRBJ2-2; TRBD1 matches at 9 bases. Germline loops: CDR1 ENHRY, CDR2 SYGVKD. The CDR3 has 15 amino acids. V gave up 6 bases and J gave up 1 base; unmatched junction bases: 3. The CDR3, as DNA: TGTGCCATCAGACGACAGGGGGAGAACACCGGGGAGCTGTTTTTT. It translates to CAIRRQGENTGELFF.

In this sample, this clonotype turned up a few times. The chain uses TRBV29-1 and TRBJ2-5; weak D call: TRBD1 (6 bases). CDR1 and CDR2 from the germline V gene are SQVTM and ANQGSEA. CDR3 length: 14 amino acids. V lost 7 bases and J lost 2, with 17 bases in between. The CDR3 is CSATIGRGQETQYF. The CDR3 DNA sequence: TGCAGCGCCACTATAGGCAGGGGACAAGAGACCCAGTACTTC.

V and J are TRBV7-2 and TRBJ2-7, with 9 positions matching TRBD1. Germline CDR1 is SGHTA and CDR2 is FQGNSA. With 6 bases clipped from V and 5 bases from J, the junction kept 11 bases outside the gene matches. The CDR3 contains 15 residues. The CDR3 loop reads CASRPETGGLHEQYF. The CDR3 nucleotides read TGTGCCAGCAGACCAGAGACAGGGGGTTTACACGAGCAGTACTTC. Based on the CDR3 plus reference TRBV7-2 and TRBJ2-7, the full variable domain is GAGVSQSPSNKVTEKGKDVELRCDPISGHTALYWYRQSLGQGLEFLIYFQGNSAPDKSGLPSDRFSAERTGGSVSTLTIQRTQQEDSAVYLCASRPETGGLHEQYFGPGTRLTVT.

The V and J genes are TRBV7-3 and TRBJ2-1; 8 positions agree with TRBD2. Germline V gives CDR1 SGHTA, CDR2 FQGTGA. CDR3 length: 16 residues. V lost 7 bases to trimming and J lost 7 bases; unmatched junction nucleotides: 15. This CDR3 is CASTPRPGLAFNEQFF. The CDR3 nucleotides are TGTGCCAGCACCCCCCGCCCAGGACTAGCCTTTAATGAGCAGTTCTTC.

This clonotype was detected only a few times. The chain employs TRBV5-4 and TRBJ2-7; D tentatively reads TRBD1 or TRBD2 (5 bases each). Trimming left V 0 bases short and J 6 bases short, with 19 bases between. The CDR3 runs 16 residues. Looked up from germline, CDR1 is SGHNT and CDR2 is YYREEE (reference sequence). CDR3 loop: CASSLDSARAGAEQYF. As DNA, the CDR3 is TGTGCCAGCAGCTTGGATTCCGCGAGGGCCGGGGCCGAGCAGTACTTC.

In its sample, this clonotype was seen a few times. This rearrangement joins TRBV5-4 to TRBJ1-2; no firm D call. The CDR3 contains 12 residues. Germline CDR1 is SGHNT and CDR2 is YYREEE (reference sequence). V dropped 0 bases and J dropped 8 bases, with 8 bases sitting between them. The CDR3 region is CASSLDEGGYTF. CDR3 DNA sequence: TGTGCCAGCAGCTTGGATGAAGGGGGCTACACCTTC.

In its sample, this clonotype was seen a few times. CDR3 region: CASSMMTGGGSEAFF. The CDR3 nucleotides read TGCGCCAGCAGCATGATGACAGGGGGCGGATCTGAAGCTTTCTTT. The chain links TRBV5-1 to TRBJ1-1, with 10 bases that match TRBD1. This CDR3 is 15 amino acids long. The junction had 9 bases not matched to a gene; V was cut back by 4 bases and J by 6 bases. Germline V gene sequence: CDR1 SGHRS, CDR2 YFSETQ.

Many counts were recorded for this clonotype. The rearrangement links TRBV7-9 to TRBJ2-3; 7 positions agree with TRBD2. The germline CDR1 and CDR2 sequences are SEHNR and FQNEAQ (reference sequence). Unmatched junction bases numbered 11, after V lost 5 bases and J lost 3 bases. CDR3 length equals 16 residues. CDR3 region: CASSRQRSAGTDTQYF. For the CDR3, the DNA is TGTGCCAGCAGCCGGCAACGATCAGCGGGGACAGATACGCAGTATTTT.

This clonotype came up a few times. The CDR3 protein is CASTLRGYGELFF. The CDR3 nucleotides are TGTGCCAGTACCCTGCGGGGTTACGGGGAGCTGTTTTTT. This sequence joins TRBV19 and TRBJ2-2; D is perhaps TRBD2 (6 bases). CDR1 is LNHDA, CDR2 SQIVND, per germline (reference sequence). The CDR3 covers 13 residues. The V end was cut by 7 bases, the J end by 7 bases, with 13 bases between.

This clonotype has more than one count but fewer than ten. The gene calls are TRBV5-1 and TRBJ2-1; perhaps TRBD1 as D (5 bases). Trimming pared 0 bases from V and 2 bases from J, leaving 9 bases between. Germline V CDR1 and CDR2: SGHRS, YFSETQ. This CDR3 contains 15 residues. CDR3 loop: CASSLEGAAYNEQFF. DNA of the CDR3: TGCGCCAGCAGCTTGGAAGGGGCGGCCTACAATGAGCAGTTCTTC. Based on the CDR3 plus reference TRBV5-1 and TRBJ2-1, the full variable domain is KAGVTQTPRYLIKTRGQQVTLSCSPISGHRSVSWYQQTPGQGLQFLFEYFSETQRNKGNFPGRFSGRQFSNSRSEMNVSTLELGDSALYLCASSLEGAAYNEQFFGPGTRLTVL.

This clonotype was observed a handful of times. V and J are TRBV5-1 and TRBJ2-3; D is undetermined. Germline CDR1 SGHRS, CDR2 YFSETQ. Trimming removed 2 bases from V and 5 bases from J, with 9 bases in between. The CDR3 runs to 13 residues. The DNA for the CDR3 is TGCGCCAGCAGCTTATACAGCCTAGATACGCAGTATTTT. This gives the protein CASSLYSLDTQYF.

Of note for this clonotype: One end of the junction fails to match germline, which may point to a read error. V is TRBV7-7 and J is TRBJ2-6; TRBD2 is a possible D gene (7 bases). The CDR3 length is 13 residues. Germline assignment: CDR1 SSHAT and CDR2 FNYEAQ (reference sequence). In DNA, the CDR3 is TGTGCTAGCAGCGGGACAGGGGCCAACGTCCTGACTTTC. Protein product: CASSGTGANVLTF.

This clonotype was detected many times. The V call is TRBV7-2, the J call TRBJ2-2, with D possibly being TRBD1 (5 bases). The CDR3 loop spans 15 amino acids. Germline V gene data show CDR1 as SGHTA and CDR2 as FQGNSA. V was shortened by 4 bases and J by 4 bases, with 13 bases between the two germline ends. The CDR3 nucleotides are TGTGCCAGCAGCTGGGCTATTAGGGGCACCGGGGAGCTGTTTTTT. Translation: CASSWAIRGTGELFF.

This clonotype was seen ten or more times. J is TRBJ1-2 and V is TRBV28; D remains unclear. V was shortened by 2 bases and J by 2 bases, with 9 bases between the two germline ends. The CDR3 runs 14 residues. Per the germline V gene, CDR1 is MDHEN and CDR2 is SYDVKM. The CDR3 region is CASSLVRPNYGYTF. CDR3 coding DNA: TGTGCCAGCAGTTTAGTGAGACCCAACTATGGCTACACCTTC.

This chain connects TRBV20-1 to TRBJ1-2, with 8 bases fitting TRBD1. The CDR3 spans 11 residues. Germline CDR1 reads DFQATT; CDR2 reads SNEGSKA (reference sequence). V was clipped by 1 base and J by 13 bases; unmatched bases: 5. CDR3 protein: CSARGDRSGTF. CDR3 nucleotide sequence: TGCAGTGCTAGAGGGGACAGGTCCGGCACCTTC.

This clonotype has only a few counts. This chain joins TRBV6-1 and TRBJ2-1, with 7 nucleotides matching TRBD1. Germline trimming cut 6 bases from V and 8 bases from J; bases unmatched to any gene: 13. The CDR3 is 15 amino acids. Germline V lookup: CDR1 MNHNS, CDR2 SASEGT. For the CDR3, the DNA is TGTGCCAGCAGCGCAGGACAGGCCCTCGGGTATGAGCAGTTCTTC. This codes for CASSAGQALGYEQFF.

V and J are TRBV20-1 and TRBJ1-2; the D gene is possibly TRBD1 (5 bases). The V end was cut by 3 bases, the J end by 6 bases, with 17 bases between. CDR3 length: 14 amino acids. Germline-derived CDR1 and CDR2 are DFQATT and SNEGSKA (reference sequence). The CDR3 DNA reads as TGCAGTGCTAGTAGCGGGGGAATATCTAATGGCTACACCTTC. Translating it yields CSASSGGISNGYTF.

This clonotype has only a few counts. V usage is TRBV4-3 and J usage is TRBJ2-3; D is possibly TRBD1 or TRBD2 (5 bases each). CDR3 length: 14 residues. V lost 3 bases and J 4 bases, leaving 11 bases between the germline ends. The germline V gene has CDR1 LGHNA and CDR2 YSLEER. DNA for the CDR3: TGCGCCAGCAGCCAGAGGGGTTCCTCAGATACGCAGTATTTT. Its translation is CASSQRGSSDTQYF.

The chain is built from TRBV19 and TRBJ1-5, with 8 bases matching TRBD1. The junction had 10 bases not matched to a gene; V was cut back by 6 bases and J by 6 bases. The CDR3 length is 15 residues. The germline gives CDR1 LNHDA, CDR2 SQIVND (reference sequence). Here the CDR3 DNA reads TGTGCCAGTAGCCCGGGACAGGCCGGCGGTCAGCCCCAGCATTTT. Protein: CASSPGQAGGQPQHF.

The chain links TRBV10-3 to TRBJ2-7; TRBD1 is a possible D gene (6 bases). Deletions cut 2 bases from V and 4 bases from J, with 12 bases between. The CDR3 consists of 14 residues. Germline V gene lookup returns CDR1 ENHRY and CDR2 SYGVKD. Here the CDR3 DNA reads TGTGCCATCAGTGAGGGGACAAGAAATTACGAGCAGTACTTC. Its protein is CAISEGTRNYEQYF.

V is TRBV6-2 or TRBV6-3 and J is TRBJ1-2; possibly TRBD1 for D (6 bases). Germline-derived CDR1 and CDR2 are MNHEY and SVGEGT. This CDR3 spans 15 amino acids. V lost 0 bases and J 0 bases, leaving 8 bases between the germline ends. The CDR3 coding sequence is TGTGCCAGCAGTTACTCTGGGACATCTAACTATGGCTACACCTTC. Encoded protein: CASSYSGTSNYGYTF.

This clonotype came up a few times. This chain connects TRBV6-6 to TRBJ1-6, with 8 nucleotides matching TRBD1. Germline lookup yields CDR1 MNHNY and CDR2 SVGAGI (reference sequence). The CDR3 has 14 residues. V was clipped by 5 bases and J by 14 bases; unmatched bases: 11. CDR3: CASSKTTGDVSLHF. The CDR3 DNA sequence: TGTGCCAGCAGTAAGACGACAGGGGACGTATCCCTCCACTTT.

This chain connects TRBV19 to TRBJ2-1; D is perhaps TRBD1 or TRBD2 (5 bases each). Germline CDR1 and CDR2: LNHDA and SQIVND (reference sequence). Trimming took 6 bases from V and 6 from J, leaving 12 bases between them. The CDR3 covers 13 residues. The DNA for the CDR3 is TGTGCCAGTAGGGGAGCAGGGAGCAATGAGCAGTTCTTC. This translates into CASRGAGSNEQFF. Complete variable domain (other parts from reference TRBV19 and TRBJ2-1): DGGITQSPKYLFRKEGQNVTLSCEQNLNHDAMYWYRQDPGQGLRLIYYSQIVNDFQKGDIAEGYSVSREKKESFPLTVTSAQKNPTAFYLCASRGAGSNEQFFGPGTRLTVL.

The chain combines TRBV7-2 with TRBJ1-5, with D unresolved. V gave up 1 base and J gave up 7 bases, with 8 bases separating them. Germline assignment: CDR1 SGHTA and CDR2 FQGNSA. CDR3 length: 13 residues. Here the CDR3 reads CASSLEFQQPQHF. The CDR3 DNA reads as TGTGCCAGCAGCTTAGAATTTCAACAGCCCCAGCATTTT.